This entry lists 28 T cell receptor beta chains sequenced from one sample in a study of long-term antiretroviral therapy in people with HIV. Samples were assayed with immunoSEQ v3.0 at survey level. Profiled with immunoSEQ multiplex PCR; TCRdb holds only in-frame clones, not every one. This table holds 25,000 to 35,000 clones, about 94% found once. Sequenced here: unsorted PBMCs, sampled more than 7.1 years after starting antiretroviral therapy. The receptors shown here come from a man aged 45 to 65 with HIV.

This clone was recorded once. The chain uses TRBV19 and TRBJ2-3, with 12 bases lining up with TRBD2. The CDR3 length is 16 residues. CDR1 is LNHDA, CDR2 SQIVND, per germline (reference sequence). V was pared by 4 bases and J by 3 bases, with 5 bases of the junction left unmatched. The chain's CDR3 is CASSRRLAGDTDTQYF. CDR3 bases: TGTGCCAGTAGTAGGAGACTAGCGGGGGATACAGATACGCAGTATTTT.

J is TRBJ1-1 and V is TRBV7-9; D is uncertain. Germline V gene data show CDR1 as SEHNR and CDR2 as FQNEAQ (reference sequence). Trimming took 5 bases from V and 4 from J, leaving 8 bases between them. CDR3 length equals 12 residues. In DNA form, the CDR3 reads TGTGCCAGCAGCCCGGCTGCCACTGAAGCTTTCTTT. Translating gives CASSPAATEAFF.

The chain couples TRBV5-1 to TRBJ2-3; D gene unclear. Trimming left V 1 base short and J 6 bases short, with 12 bases between. CDR1 and CDR2 (germline): SGHRS, YFSETQ. The CDR3 runs to 14 residues. DNA for the CDR3: TGCGCCAGCAGCTTGTCGGCTACCAGTGATACGCAGTATTTT. The encoded protein is CASSLSATSDTQYF.

The chain combines TRBV13 with TRBJ2-1, with D hard to call. CDR1 PRHDT and CDR2 FYEKMQ come from the germline V gene (reference sequence). The length of the CDR3 is 13 residues. V lost 0 bases, J lost 5 bases, and 5 bases lay in between. For the CDR3, the DNA is TGTGCCAGCAGCTTAGGGCGAGACAATGAGCAGTTCTTC. Its translation is CASSLGRDNEQFF.

V gene TRBV9 combines with J gene TRBJ2-3; 16 nucleotides agree with TRBD2. The J segment lost 4 bases and the V segment lost 3 bases, leaving 14 bases of the junction unmatched. The CDR3 totals 20 residues. CDR1 and CDR2 from the germline V gene are SGDLS and YYNGEE. CDR3 bases: TGTGCCAGCAGCGCTCTCGGGACTAGCGGGGGGGCCGGAGTGGCAGATACGCAGTATTTT. It specifies CASSALGTSGGAGVADTQYF.

The chain employs TRBV10-2 and TRBJ1-1; possible D gene TRBD1, 5 bases. Germline V lookup: CDR1 WSHSY, CDR2 SAAADI. This CDR3 contains 13 residues. V was shortened by 6 bases and J by 0 bases, with 8 bases between the two germline ends. CDR3 bases: TGCGCCAGCAGAGACAGCTTGAACACTGAAGCTTTCTTT. Translation gives CASRDSLNTEAFF.

The chain links TRBV7-9 to TRBJ2-2; D remains unclear. CDR3 length: 12 amino acids. The germline gives CDR1 SEHNR, CDR2 FQNEAQ (reference sequence). V lost 11 bases and J lost 1, with 8 bases in between. CDR3 sequence: CALTQNTGELFF. The CDR3 nucleotides read TGTGCCCTAACCCAGAACACCGGGGAGCTGTTTTTT.

This chain links TRBV6-1 with TRBJ2-1; D remains unclear. CDR1 and CDR2 (germline): MNHNS, SASEGT. The CDR3 spans 13 residues. V lost 7 bases to trimming and J lost 5 bases, with 12 bases between them. Written as DNA, the CDR3 is TGTGCCAGCAAGCATAGCCCGAACAATGAGCAGTTCTTC. It is translated as CASKHSPNNEQFF.

This clone was counted a few times. This chain connects TRBV9 to TRBJ1-5; D ambiguous. V lost 3 bases, J lost 7 bases, and 11 bases lay in between. The CDR3 spans 13 residues. In germline, CDR1 is SGDLS, CDR2 YYNGEE. The CDR3 spells CASSGGGLQPQHF. CDR3 nucleotide sequence: TGTGCCAGCAGCGGAGGAGGTCTCCAGCCCCAGCATTTT.

This clone came up once. This chain joins TRBV15 and TRBJ1-2; possible D gene TRBD1, 5 bases. Trimming took off 0 bases at V and 3 bases at J, with 11 bases between the two ends. There are 15 residues in the CDR3. Germline CDR1 is LNHNV and CDR2 is YYDKDF (reference sequence). CDR3 DNA: TGTGCCACCAGCAGAGATGGCAGGGCGGACTATGGCTACACCTTC. It codes for CATSRDGRADYGYTF. Using reference TRBV15 and TRBJ1-2 for the parts outside the CDR3, the full variable domain is DAMVIQNPRYQVTQFGKPVTLSCSQTLNHNVMYWYQQKSSQAPKLLFHYYDKDFNNEADTPDNFQSRRPNTSFCFLDIRSPGLGDTAMYLCATSRDGRADYGYTFGSGTRLTVV.

CDR3 nucleotides: TGTGCCTGGAGCCCTCTTCCGGCCGAGCAGTACTTC. Amino acids: CAWSPLPAEQYF. This chain uses TRBV30 with TRBJ2-5; D gene uncertain. The tail of the sequence fits TRBJ2-7 better, so the J call may be wrong. The CDR3 loop spans 12 amino acids. Looked up from germline, CDR1 is GTSNPN and CDR2 is SVGIG (reference sequence).

The rearrangement uses TRBV5-4 and TRBJ1-1, with no clear D. CDR3 length: 12 amino acids. The germline CDR1 and CDR2 sequences are SGHNT and YYREEE (reference sequence). The ends were cut back, 3 bases at V and 10 bases at J, with 13 bases in the middle. CDR3 residues: CASSSSLGTAFF. The DNA for the CDR3 is TGTGCCAGCAGCTCCTCTCTGGGAACAGCTTTCTTT.

This clone was seen a few times. This chain uses TRBV11-3 with TRBJ2-3; D might be TRBD1 or TRBD2, each matching 6 bases. There are 15 residues in the CDR3. Germline CDR1 is SGHNT and CDR2 is YENEEA. Trimming removed 4 bases from V and 1 base from J, with 12 bases in between. CDR3 nucleotides: TGTGCCAGCAGCTCCTCGGGGGCCCGCACAGATACGCAGTATTTT. It encodes CASSSSGARTDTQYF.

CDR3 in DNA: TGTGCCAGCAGTACCGGGACCCACGGGTCGGAGGGTTCGCAGTATTTT. It codes for CASSTGTHGSEGSQYF. The genes are TRBV6-4 and TRBJ2-3; weak D call: TRBD2 (6 bases). The CDR3 extends over 16 amino acids. V was cut by 5 bases and J by 10 bases, with 25 bases left in between. Germline CDR1 and CDR2: MRHNA and SNTAGT.

The chain links TRBV4-3 to TRBJ2-3, with 11 bases that match TRBD2. CDR1 LGHNA and CDR2 YSLEER come from the germline V gene. This CDR3 has 15 residues. J lost 1 base, V lost 4 bases, and 1 base had no gene match. Here the CDR3 reads CASSLTSGGTDTQYF. In nucleotides, the CDR3 is TGCGCCAGCAGCCTGACTAGCGGGGGCACAGATACGCAGTATTTT.

This clone was picked up one time. V usage is TRBV4-3 and J usage is TRBJ2-1, with 9 bases that match TRBD1. Unmatched junction bases numbered 14, after V lost 0 bases and J lost 8 bases. This CDR3 is built from 18 residues. Germline values: CDR1 LGHNA, CDR2 YSLEER. The CDR3 region is CASSQETTGQGPYHEQFF. The CDR3 DNA reads as TGCGCCAGCAGCCAAGAAACTACGGGACAGGGCCCGTACCATGAGCAGTTCTTC.

The V gene is TRBV5-1, the J gene TRBJ1-2, with D possibly TRBD1 on 5 matching bases. This CDR3 has 13 amino acids. Germline V lookup: CDR1 SGHRS, CDR2 YFSETQ. V lost 1 base and J lost 4, with 8 bases in between. The CDR3 region is CASSLQQGYGYTF. CDR3 coding DNA: TGCGCCAGCAGCTTGCAGCAGGGCTATGGCTACACCTTC.

V is TRBV2 and J is TRBJ2-7; 9 bases are a match to TRBD2. The length of the CDR3 is 15 residues. CDR1 and CDR2 (germline): SNHLY, FYNNEI. The junction had 12 bases not matched to a gene; V was cut back by 6 bases and J by 6 bases. The CDR3 here is CASRPRASGEGEQYF. The CDR3 DNA reads as TGTGCCAGCAGACCACGGGCTAGCGGGGAGGGCGAGCAGTACTTC. The whole variable domain, filled in from reference TRBV2 and TRBJ2-7, reads EPEVTQTPSHQVTQMGQEVILRCVPISNHLYFYWYRQILGQKVEFLVSFYNNEISEKSEIFDDQFSVERPDGSNFTLKIRSTKLEDSAMYFCASRPRASGEGEQYFGPGTRLTVT.

The gene calls are TRBV18 and TRBJ1-1, with TRBD1 as a possible D gene (6 bases). CDR1 is KGHSH and CDR2 is LQKENI in the germline V gene. V was clipped by 6 bases and J by 1 base, with 12 bases between them. The CDR3 has 14 residues. CDR3 amino acids: CASSQGIGNTEAFF. CDR3 sequence (DNA): TGTGCCAGCTCGCAGGGGATCGGGAACACTGAAGCTTTCTTT.

The J gene is TRBJ1-4, the V gene TRBV5-1, with D unresolved. Germline V CDR1 and CDR2: SGHRS, YFSETQ. V gave up 3 bases and J gave up 0 bases, with 6 bases separating them. The CDR3 sequence is 14 residues long. The CDR3 DNA reads as TGCGCCAGCAGCTCGGGGACAACTAATGAAAAACTGTTTTTT. It specifies CASSSGTTNEKLFF.

V and J are TRBV19 and TRBJ2-3; the match to TRBD2 covers 10 bases. CDR3 length: 18 amino acids. Germline CDR1 LNHDA, CDR2 SQIVND (reference sequence). J gave up 2 bases and V 3 bases, and 11 bases lay outside the gene matches. CDR3 DNA: TGTGCCAGTAGTATTGCTAGCGGGGGCCGGTTGCCCACAGATACGCAGTATTTT. It translates to CASSIASGGRLPTDTQYF.

This chain links TRBV18 with TRBJ2-2, with D possibly called TRBD1 or TRBD2 (5 bases each). The CDR3 has 15 amino acids. V dropped 2 bases and J dropped 4 bases, with 11 bases sitting between them. Per germline, CDR1 KGHSH and CDR2 LQKENI. The CDR3 nucleotides are TGTGCCAGCTCACCAATGTCTGGGGGCACCGGGGAGCTGTTTTTT. It is translated as CASSPMSGGTGELFF.

This chain joins TRBV7-9 and TRBJ2-7; D gene ambiguous. The V gene's germline CDR1 is SEHNR and CDR2 FQNEAQ (reference sequence). This CDR3 region has 13 residues. The germline V and J ends were trimmed by 5 bases and 3 bases, with 11 bases remaining between them. The CDR3 here is CASSALRSYEQYF. DNA for the CDR3: TGTGCCAGCAGCGCACTAAGAAGCTACGAGCAGTACTTC.

The rearrangement joins TRBV25-1 to TRBJ2-7; D is perhaps TRBD1 or TRBD2 (5 bases each). Germline-derived CDR1 and CDR2 are MGHDK and SYGVNS. This CDR3 is built from 13 residues. Between the trimmed V and J ends, which lost 4 bases and 2 bases, there was a span of 9 bases. CDR3 nucleotides: TGTGCCAGCAGTGGGGACCCCCCCTACGAGCAGTACTTC. The encoded protein is CASSGDPPYEQYF.

This clone has only one observation. The V and J genes are TRBV7-7 and TRBJ2-7, with D unresolved. Per the germline V gene, CDR1 is SSHAT and CDR2 is FNYEAQ (reference sequence). The CDR3 totals 12 residues. The ends were cut back, 6 bases at V and 6 bases at J, with 12 bases in the middle. The DNA of the CDR3 is TGTGCCAGCAGTTTTATTAACGGCGAGCAGTACTTC. Its translation: CASSFINGEQYF.

By sample share, this clone is medium-sized (0.01 to 0.1%). J is TRBJ1-6 and V is TRBV4-3, with D maybe TRBD1 (6 bases). The CDR3 loop spans 17 amino acids. Germline assignment: CDR1 LGHNA and CDR2 YSLEER. V was trimmed by 0 bases and J by 7 bases, leaving 16 bases between them. CDR3 sequence reads: CASSQDKGEVWNSPLHF. The CDR3 nucleotides read TGCGCCAGCAGCCAAGATAAGGGGGAGGTCTGGAATTCACCCCTCCACTTT.

The V gene is TRBV30, the J gene TRBJ2-5; 7 positions match TRBD1. With 6 bases clipped from V and 3 bases from J, the junction kept 7 bases outside the gene matches. The CDR3 has 13 amino acids. Per germline, CDR1 GTSNPN and CDR2 SVGIG (reference sequence). CDR3 protein: CACDRVPEETQYF. The CDR3 region has the DNA TGTGCCTGTGACAGGGTGCCCGAAGAGACCCAGTACTTC.

The V and J genes are TRBV5-1 and TRBJ2-7; 10 bases agree with TRBD1. With 4 bases clipped from V and 3 bases from J, the junction kept 4 bases outside the gene matches. Per germline, CDR1 SGHRS and CDR2 YFSETQ. The CDR3 totals 14 residues. CDR3 region: CASSLRTGGYEQYF. CDR3 in DNA: TGCGCCAGCAGCCTTCGGACAGGGGGCTACGAGCAGTACTTC.